This T cell receptor beta chain was recorded in a study of blood T cells in healthy people across ages. The germline CDR1 and CDR2 sequences are LNHNV and YYDKDF (reference sequence). The length of the CDR3 is 17 residues. V was shortened by 0 bases and J by 5 bases, with 19 bases between the two germline ends. Primers used in a second PCR of about 7 to 12 cycles were a sample-barcoded 5' primer and a J-beta primer mix. MiXCR was run by TCRdb on the 5' RACE reads, yielding one entry per CDR3 protein. The repertoire holds some 1.8 million distinct CDR3 sequences, with about two fifths as singletons. Every donor gave around 10 milliliters of peripheral blood. Study-wide points: Diversity was estimated from one million T cells, and these estimates were considered underestimates.

Concerning this clonotype: Its specificity is not known.

This TCR was sampled from a human donor in good health. Source material: blood. The chain links TRBV15 to TRBJ1-1, with D unresolved. CDR3 loop: CATSRDPASNIGTEAFF. The CDR3 DNA reads TGTGCCACCAGCAGAGATCCGGCTTCAAATATTGGGACTGAAGCTTTCTTT. Filled out from reference TRBV15 and TRBJ1-1, the complete variable domain reads DAMVIQNPRYQVTQFGKPVTLSCSQTLNHNVMYWYQQKSSQAPKLLFHYYDKDFNNEADTPDNFQSRRPNTSFCFLDIRSPGLGDTAMYLCATSRDPASNIGTEAFFGQGTRLTVV.